Listed below are T cell receptor beta chains from one sample, sequenced in a study of CD8 T cells in ankylosing spondylitis. One entry per CDR3 protein results from TCRdb running MiXCR on the 5' RACE reads. The table records roughly 180,000 distinct CDR3 sequences, 10% to 15% of them present only once. The sequenced sample consisted of blood, either unsorted or a sorted T cell fraction (not recorded which). Every receptor here comes from a female donor with ankylosing spondylitis or in good health (not recorded which). CDR3s include the opening cysteine and the closing phenylalanine or tryptophan. Each record gives: D gene, J gene, V gene, clone size, CDR3 protein, CDR3 DNA. The D gene is left open where the match is weak. Where a row states a size, it is once, few, many or the class of an expanded clone; other rows omit it.

NA	TRBJ2-6	TRBV5-1	few	CASSERQVSGANVLTF	TGCGCCAGCAGCGAAAGACAGGTATCTGGGGCCAACGTCCTGACTTTC
TRBD2	TRBJ2-7	TRBV20-1	few	CSASGLAEYEQYF	TGCAGTGCTAGTGGTCTAGCGGAATACGAGCAGTACTTC
NA	TRBJ2-3	TRBV3-1	many	CASSARHTQYF	TGTGCCAGCAGCGCGCGACATACGCAGTATTTT
NA	TRBJ2-3	TRBV6-5	few	CASSYGRTGTQYF	TGTGCCAGCAGTTATGGAAGGACGGGTACGCAGTATTTT
NA	TRBJ2-7	TRBV29-1	many	CSVAGASSYEQYF	TGCAGCGTTGCCGGGGCGAGCTCCTACGAGCAGTACTTC
NA	TRBJ2-1	TRBV12-3/TRBV12-4	NA	CASSLTGPNEQFF	TGTGCCAGCAGTTTGACAGGACCCAATGAGCAGTTCTTC
TRBD2	TRBJ2-5	TRBV6-2/TRBV6-3	NA	CASSRTSGSRETQYF	TGTGCCAGCAGTCGGACTAGCGGGAGTAGGGAGACCCAGTACTTC
TRBD2	TRBJ2-1	TRBV5-1	many	CASSPTSGGTYNEQFF	TGCGCCAGCAGCCCGACTAGCGGGGGGACCTACAATGAGCAGTTCTTC
NA	TRBJ2-5	TRBV29-1	NA	CSVVGQNQETQYF	TGCAGCGTTGTAGGACAGAACCAAGAGACCCAGTACTTC
TRBD1	TRBJ1-2	TRBV28	many	CASSPYRGAYGYTF	TGTGCCAGCAGTCCCTACAGGGGGGCCTATGGCTACACCTTC
TRBD2	TRBJ2-4	TRBV29-1	few	CSVEPGLDGWSGAKNIQYF	TGCAGCGTTGAACCGGGACTAGACGGGTGGTCTGGGGCCAAAAACATTCAGTACTTC
TRBD1	TRBJ1-4	TRBV18	few	CASGQGMDEKLFF	TGTGCCAGCGGACAGGGAATGGATGAAAAACTGTTTTTT
TRBD1	TRBJ1-1	TRBV29-1	many	CSVDLGQGFAEAFF	TGCAGCGTTGATCTCGGACAGGGGTTCGCTGAAGCTTTCTTT
NA	TRBJ2-7	TRBV6-1	few	CASSSGGKGTYEQYF	TGTGCCAGCAGCTCTGGGGGCAAGGGGACCTACGAGCAGTACTTC
TRBD1	TRBJ1-2	TRBV5-6	few	CASSLGGQGELANYGYTF	TGTGCCAGCAGCTTGGGTGGACAGGGCGAACTAGCTAACTATGGCTACACCTTC
NA	TRBJ2-3	TRBV25-1	many	CASSELVNTQYF	TGTGCCAGCAGTGAACTGGTGAATACGCAGTATTTT
TRBD2	TRBJ2-1	TRBV6-4	many	CASSLLAGEINEQFF	TGTGCCAGCAGCCTCCTAGCGGGAGAGATCAATGAGCAGTTCTTC
NA	TRBJ2-1	TRBV24-1	NA	CATSEGGAGDNEQFF	TGTGCCACCAGTGAGGGGGGGGCGGGAGATAATGAGCAGTTCTTC
NA	TRBJ2-1	TRBV5-1	many	CASSLVQRSYNEQFF	TGCGCCAGCAGCTTGGTTCAGCGGTCCTACAATGAGCAGTTCTTC
TRBD1	TRBJ2-1	TRBV5-6	many	CASSGNRGPMEFF	TGTGCCAGCAGCGGGAACAGGGGGCCAATGGAGTTCTTC
NA	TRBJ1-1	TRBV6-2/TRBV6-3	few	CASSHGRAGNTEAFF	TGTGCCAGCAGCCACGGCCGGGCAGGGAACACTGAAGCTTTCTTT
TRBD2	TRBJ2-7	TRBV5-1	many	CASSLREGYEQYF	TGCGCCAGCAGCTTGCGGGAGGGGTACGAGCAGTACTTC